Listed below are T cell receptor beta chains from one sample, sequenced in a study of vaccination effects on CD4 cells after COVID-19. TCRdb's table, derived via immunoSEQ multiplex PCR, lists solely in-frame clones and lacks some. Of around 35,000 clones in the sample, around 74% were seen once. These receptors have no identified antigens. The material sequenced was CD4+ T cells from PBMCs cultured without peptide, taken before COVID-19 vaccination. These receptors all stem from a human donor who received a COVID-19 vaccine. Both conserved end residues are part of each CDR3. The D gene is left open where the match is weak. Some rows have no size entry. The others give once, few or many, or a class for an expanded clone.

V: TRBV5-1; J: TRBJ1-1; size: -; D: -; CDR3: CASSLRPTREAFF; DNA: TGCGCCAGCAGCTTGCGGCCAACCCGTGAAGCTTTCTTT
V: TRBV5-1; J: TRBJ1-6; size: -; D: -; CDR3: CASSLGAGSSPLHF; DNA: TGCGCCAGCAGCTTGGGGGCGGGGAGTTCACCCCTCCACTTT
V: TRBV7-2; J: TRBJ1-6; size: -; D: TRBD1; CDR3: CASSLGTGGIYNSPLHF; DNA: TGTGCCAGCAGCTTAGGGACAGGGGGCATTTATAATTCACCCCTCCACTTT
V: TRBV7-8; J: TRBJ2-5; size: -; D: -; CDR3: CASSLGGVRETQYF; DNA: TGTGCCAGCAGCTTAGGGGGGGTCCGGGAGACCCAGTACTTC
V: TRBV15; J: TRBJ2-1; size: -; D: -; CDR3: CATSLEDNEQFF; DNA: TGTGCCACCTCGTTAGAGGACAATGAGCAGTTCTTC
V: TRBV10-3; J: TRBJ2-3; size: once; D: TRBD2; CDR3: CAISESSGGSSTDTQYF; DNA: TGTGCCATCAGTGAGTCTAGCGGGGGCTCAAGCACAGATACGCAGTATTTT
V: TRBV7-9; J: TRBJ2-1; size: -; D: -; CDR3: CASSLSIGGNEQFF; DNA: TGTGCCAGCAGCTTATCTATAGGAGGGAATGAGCAGTTCTTC
V: TRBV3-1/TRBV3-2; J: TRBJ1-6; size: -; D: -; CDR3: CASSQDRKGRLGRSYNSPLHF; DNA: TGTGCCAGCAGCCAAGATAGAAAGGGGCGCTTGGGCCGCTCCTATAATTCACCCCTCCACTTT
V: TRBV4-1; J: TRBJ2-7; size: once; D: TRBD1; CDR3: CASSQAGTGYEQYF; DNA: TGCGCCAGCAGCCAAGCCGGGACAGGGTACGAGCAGTACTTC
V: TRBV7-2; J: TRBJ1-1; size: -; D: -; CDR3: CASSLDWRFEAFF; DNA: TGTGCCAGCAGCTTAGATTGGAGGTTTGAAGCTTTCTTT